The 12 T cell receptor beta chains listed next were all sequenced from one sample in a study of CD8+ T cells in alopecia areata. Investigators isolated RNA and reverse transcribed it into cDNA to act as the sequencing template. Only in-frame clones appear in the TCRdb table, and some are missing; sequencing was by immunoSEQ multiplex PCR. The table includes about 120,000 clones, about 50% detected once. The treatment was: oral pan-JAK inhibitor, 5-10 mg twice daily. The sequencing here drew on CD4+ T cells sorted from blood, taken at week 4, from a patient treated with tofacitinib. Receptors were obtained from a human donor with alopecia areata.

V gene TRBV29-1 combines with J gene TRBJ1-1; possibly TRBD1 for D (5 bases). The CDR3 consists of 14 residues. The germline CDR1 and CDR2 sequences are SQVTM and ANQGSEA. V gave up 4 bases and J gave up 0 bases, with 12 bases separating them. The CDR3 DNA reads TGCAGCGTTGTGGTCAGGACAATGAACACTGAAGCTTTCTTT. Amino acids: CSVVVRTMNTEAFF. Drawing the rest from reference TRBV29-1 and TRBJ1-1, the complete variable domain is SAVISQKPSRDICQRGTSLTIQCQVDSQVTMMFWYRQQPGQSLTLIATANQGSEATYESGFVIDKFPISRPNLTFSTLTVSNMSPEDSSIYLCSVVVRTMNTEAFFGQGTRLTVV.

This clone was seen only a few times. The V gene is TRBV7-9, the J gene TRBJ2-6; 8 bases match TRBD2. The CDR3 consists of 15 residues. J gave up 8 bases and V 6 bases, and 9 bases lay outside the gene matches. Per germline, CDR1 SEHNR and CDR2 FQNEAQ (reference sequence). CDR3 amino acids: CASSFPSGGTNVLTF. CDR3 DNA: TGTGCCAGCAGTTTCCCCTCGGGGGGGACCAACGTCCTGACTTTC.

V gene TRBV6-6 combines with J gene TRBJ1-1; D call uncertain. This CDR3 is 12 amino acids long. The ends were cut back, 5 bases at V and 4 bases at J, with 8 bases in the middle. Germline assignment: CDR1 MNHNY and CDR2 SVGAGI (reference sequence). In DNA, the CDR3 is TGTGCCAGCAGTATAGAGCCCACTGAAGCTTTCTTT. Protein: CASSIEPTEAFF.

The V call is TRBV7-9, the J call TRBJ1-2; D is unclear. Germline CDR1 and CDR2: SEHNR and FQNEAQ (reference sequence). V was shortened by 5 bases and J by 7 bases, with 17 bases between the two germline ends. This CDR3 region has 14 residues. The CDR3 coding sequence is TGTGCCAGCAGCCCCCCGGGGTTTACTGCTGGCTACACCTTC. It translates to CASSPPGFTAGYTF.

The chain is built from TRBV18 and TRBJ1-2, with 7 nucleotides matching TRBD1. The CDR3 extends over 16 amino acids. Germline V gene lookup returns CDR1 KGHSH and CDR2 LQKENI. V gave up 1 base and J gave up 0 bases; unmatched junction bases: 5. The CDR3 region is CASSPQTGAPNYGYTF. In DNA form, the CDR3 reads TGTGCCAGCTCACCACAAACAGGGGCTCCTAACTATGGCTACACCTTC.

There are a few counts of this clone. One end of the junction is discordant with germline, which a read error may explain. The chain has TRBV29-1 and TRBJ2-3; tentatively, D is TRBD1 or TRBD2 (5 bases each). CDR3 length: 10 residues. The germline V gene encodes CDR1 SQVTM and CDR2 ANQGSEA. CDR3 loop: CSLGGPPLDF. The DNA for the CDR3 is TGCAGCCTTGGGGGACCCCCCCTGGATTTT.

This chain joins TRBV29-1 and TRBJ2-7; 10 nucleotides line up with TRBD2. V lost 6 bases to trimming and J lost 4 bases; unmatched junction nucleotides: 6. Germline assignment: CDR1 SQVTM and CDR2 ANQGSEA. The CDR3 contains 13 residues. Here the CDR3 reads CSVTTSGPYEQYF. The DNA for the CDR3 is TGCAGCGTGACGACTAGCGGGCCGTACGAGCAGTACTTC.

This clone has only a few counts. The chain joins TRBV29-1 to TRBJ2-7, with a weak D call TRBD2 (7 bases). CDR1 SQVTM and CDR2 ANQGSEA come from the germline V gene. Trimming took off 6 bases at V and 3 bases at J, with 21 bases between the two ends. This CDR3 spans 15 amino acids. The CDR3 region has the DNA TGCAGCGTCGTCCCAGGGGCGGGGGTCCGCTACGAGCAGTACTTC. Residues: CSVVPGAGVRYEQYF.

V and J are TRBV4-1 and TRBJ2-5; maybe TRBD1 (6 bases). Between the trimmed V and J ends, which lost 0 bases and 7 bases, there was a span of 18 bases. The germline gives CDR1 MGHRA, CDR2 YSYEKL. CDR3 length: 16 amino acids. The CDR3 region is CASSQEKGTPRGTQYF. CDR3 coding DNA: TGCGCCAGCAGCCAAGAAAAGGGGACACCTAGGGGGACCCAGTACTTC.

This clone was observed a single time. The chain combines TRBV2 with TRBJ2-5; 9 bases line up with TRBD2. CDR1 is SNHLY and CDR2 is FYNNEI in the germline V gene. The CDR3 is 15 amino acids. J was trimmed by 7 bases and V by 6 bases; bases with no gene match: 12. CDR3: CASRGLANSGRTQYF. In DNA form, the CDR3 reads TGTGCCAGCAGGGGGTTGGCGAATAGCGGGAGGACCCAGTACTTC. Combining the CDR3 with reference TRBV2 and TRBJ2-5 gives the whole variable domain EPEVTQTPSHQVTQMGQEVILRCVPISNHLYFYWYRQILGQKVEFLVSFYNNEISEKSEIFDDQFSVERPDGSNFTLKIRSTKLEDSAMYFCASRGLANSGRTQYFGPGTRLLVL.

For this clone: Other DNA sequences in the sample encode the same CDR3. Here the CDR3 reads CSVEGSYEQYF. CDR3 DNA sequence: TGCAGCGTTGAGGGTTCCTACGAGCAGTACTTC. This chain connects TRBV29-1 to TRBJ2-7; D uncertain. Trimming took off 3 bases at V and 1 base at J, with 4 bases between the two ends. The length of the CDR3 is 11 residues. The germline CDR1 and CDR2 sequences are SQVTM and ANQGSEA.

The chain carries TRBV27 and TRBJ1-2; D gene uncertain. The CDR3 extends over 14 amino acids. V was trimmed by 5 bases and J by 6 bases, leaving 16 bases between them. CDR1 MNHEY and CDR2 SMNVEV come from the germline V gene (reference sequence). The CDR3 reads CASSMDVNVNGYTF. CDR3 coding DNA: TGTGCCAGCAGTATGGACGTAAACGTAAATGGCTACACCTTC.